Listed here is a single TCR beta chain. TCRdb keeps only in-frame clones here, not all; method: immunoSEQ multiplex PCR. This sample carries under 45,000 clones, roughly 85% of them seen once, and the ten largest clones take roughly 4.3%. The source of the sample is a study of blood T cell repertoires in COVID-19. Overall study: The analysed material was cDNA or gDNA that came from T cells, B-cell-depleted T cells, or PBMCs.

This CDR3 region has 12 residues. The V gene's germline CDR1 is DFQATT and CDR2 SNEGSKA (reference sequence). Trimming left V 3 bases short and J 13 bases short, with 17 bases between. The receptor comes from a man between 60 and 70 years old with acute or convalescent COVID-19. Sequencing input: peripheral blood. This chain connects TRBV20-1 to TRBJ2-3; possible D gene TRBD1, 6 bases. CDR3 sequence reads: CSASFEGRQEYF. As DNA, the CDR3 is TGCAGTGCTAGTTTTGAGGGGAGACAGGAGTATTTT.